The sequence of this TCR beta chain was determined in a study of blood T cell repertoires in COVID-19. Study context: Sources were T cells, B-cell-depleted T cells, or PBMCs; the material itself was cDNA or gDNA.

Authors' methods: Estimates of nucleated cell counts were drawn from the amplification of reference gene primers. Data came from immunoSEQ multiplex PCR; TCRdb stores just in-frame clones and leaves some out. Clonal size and the V and J genes are those of that table, whereas D and trimming came from the DNA. The sample consists of 80,000 or so clones, around three quarters of them appearing once. Germline CDR1 is GTSNPN and CDR2 is SVGIG (reference sequence). The V end lost 0 bases, the J end lost 5 bases, and 5 bases lay between the germline ends. This CDR3 is 11 amino acids long. Sequencing was performed on peripheral blood. The chain links TRBV30 to TRBJ2-7; D uncertain. The sequence derives from a man in his fifties with active or convalescent COVID-19. The CDR3 loop reads CAWSVVNEQYF. CDR3 bases: TGTGCCTGGAGTGTCGTAAACGAGCAGTACTTC. The variable domain in full, with the rest retrieved from reference TRBV30 and TRBJ2-7, is SQTIHQWPATLVQPVGSPLSLECTVEGTSNPNLYWYRQAAGRGLQLLFYSVGIGQISSEVPQNLSASRPQDRQFILSSKKLLLSDSGFYLCAWSVVNEQYFGPGTRLTVT.